This TCR beta chain was obtained from a study of Ad26.COV2.S vaccination and SARS-CoV-2 variants (TCRdb year 2021). Context from the whole study: Vaccine-arm donors were drawn from COV1001, a multicentre, randomized, double-blind, placebo-controlled phase I-IIa trial of Ad26.COV2.S in healthy adults. A total of some 30 samples were included in the TCR-sequenced set, comprising 19 Ad26.COV2.S vaccine recipients, 5 placebo recipients and 8 SARS-CoV-2 convalescent individuals. Ad26.COV2.S was administered intramuscularly at 5 x 10^10 or 1 x 10^11 viral particles, either as a single shot or as two shots given 56 days apart. Trial participants were randomized into five groups of five: low-dose or high-dose Ad26.COV2.S given once or twice, or placebo on both occasions. Throughout the experiments and outcome assessment, investigators stayed blinded to trial group allocation. The specificity and breadth of SARS-CoV-2-reactive T cell receptors after Ad26.COV2.S vaccination were assessed by TCRbeta repertoire sequencing. General study outcomes and caveats: Vaccine and placebo recipients had comparable non-spike TCR breadth, which fits with the vaccine containing only spike. After vaccination, substantial breadth of spike-specific CD8+ and CD4+ T cell responses was reported. Compared with placebo recipients, Ad26.COV2.S recipients showed higher spike-specific TCR breadth (P = 0.0014). It was noted by the authors that total T cell responses may have been underestimated by the TCR breadth and depth analyses. Comparing responses between vaccine doses or regimens was not something the study was powered to do.

This specimen's treatment or condition label, per the study, means: approximately 18 received Ad26.COV2.S at low or high dose, single or two shots; a few received placebo; per-sample allocation not given. For vaccine and placebo recipients, repertoires were sequenced using samples collected on day 63 after the first injection. Between 29 July and 7 August 2020, Cohort 1b enrolled 25 adults aged 18-55 years at one site in Boston, USA. Ad26.COV2.S consisted of a replication-incompetent adenovirus type 26 vector by which a prefusion-stabilized SARS-CoV-2 spike protein from the original Wuhan strain was expressed. Remarks on this clone: What this receptor recognizes is not known. No much larger clone is present one base from it, and per-base qualities are unavailable.

Between the V and J ends, shortened by 0 bases and 6 bases respectively, the junction contains 9 bases. CDR1 and CDR2 are drawn from the germline V gene: LGHNA, YSLEER. Spanning cysteine to phenylalanine, the CDR3 consists of 14 amino acids. Only CDR3 DNA is held: 42 bases, read in frame from base 1. The immunoSEQ Assay was the method used to sequence TCRbeta CDR3 regions. After extraction, genomic DNA underwent amplification by bias-controlled multiplex PCR, followed by high-throughput sequencing. The paper's data handling went like this. To quantify the absolute abundance of each unique TCRbeta CDR3 region, sequences were collapsed and filtered. T cell fraction was estimated by normalizing TCRbeta template counts to usable DNA, with usable DNA measured through amplification of reference genes found in all nucleated cells. Repertoire TCRs were annotated as SARS-CoV-2-specific by exact matching of V gene, CDR3 amino acid sequence and J gene to a known reactive TCR set. The reference SARS-CoV-2 TCR set came from MIRA and was filtered for enrichment in COVID-19-positive ImmuneCODE repertoires, removing public or cross-reactive TCRs. Using the MIRA antigens, annotated TCRs were further analysed by specific ORF or by position within an ORF. Depth was the summed frequency of annotated unique rearrangements, while breadth was defined as annotated unique rearrangements over total unique productive rearrangements. TCR breadth was compared between groups using two-sided Wilcoxon rank-sum tests. The source is immuneACCESS, and TCRdb retained only in-frame sequences with V and J called. Part of the clones is not carried over; for the studies checked, unresolved V genes explain less than half of this, and the remainder is unexplained. The V and J calls and clone size are taken from that table; D and trimming were inferred from the DNA. This sample gives around 320,000 clones in total; roughly 84% of them show up just once. The ten largest clones capture more than 1.5% of the sample.

Rearrangement joined TRBV4-3 to TRBJ1-3, with an unclear D gene assignment. The receptor was isolated from a person aged 18-65 years who received the Ad26.COV2.S COVID-19 vaccine or a placebo. Sequencing used peripheral blood, obtained in a trial of Ad26.COV2.S vaccine versus placebo. In nucleotides, the sequence is TGCGCCAGCAGCCAAGACATGGAGATAAACACCATATATTTT. This sequence encodes CASSQDMEINTIYF.